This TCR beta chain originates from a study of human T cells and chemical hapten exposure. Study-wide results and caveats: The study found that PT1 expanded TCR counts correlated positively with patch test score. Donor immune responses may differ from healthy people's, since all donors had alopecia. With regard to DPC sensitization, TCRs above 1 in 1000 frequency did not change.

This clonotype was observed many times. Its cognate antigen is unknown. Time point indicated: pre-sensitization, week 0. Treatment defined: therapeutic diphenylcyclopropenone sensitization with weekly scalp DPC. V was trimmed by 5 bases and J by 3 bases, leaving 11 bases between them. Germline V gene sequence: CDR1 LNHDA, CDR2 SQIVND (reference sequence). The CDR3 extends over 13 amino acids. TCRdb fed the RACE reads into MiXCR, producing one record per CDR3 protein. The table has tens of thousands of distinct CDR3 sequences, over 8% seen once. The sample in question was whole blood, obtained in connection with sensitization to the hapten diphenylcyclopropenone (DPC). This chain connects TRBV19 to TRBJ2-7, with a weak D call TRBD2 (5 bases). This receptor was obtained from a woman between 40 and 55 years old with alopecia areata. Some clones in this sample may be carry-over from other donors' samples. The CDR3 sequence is CASSPGTHYEQYF. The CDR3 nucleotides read TGTGCCAGTAGTCCGGGAACCCACTACGAGCAGTACTTC.